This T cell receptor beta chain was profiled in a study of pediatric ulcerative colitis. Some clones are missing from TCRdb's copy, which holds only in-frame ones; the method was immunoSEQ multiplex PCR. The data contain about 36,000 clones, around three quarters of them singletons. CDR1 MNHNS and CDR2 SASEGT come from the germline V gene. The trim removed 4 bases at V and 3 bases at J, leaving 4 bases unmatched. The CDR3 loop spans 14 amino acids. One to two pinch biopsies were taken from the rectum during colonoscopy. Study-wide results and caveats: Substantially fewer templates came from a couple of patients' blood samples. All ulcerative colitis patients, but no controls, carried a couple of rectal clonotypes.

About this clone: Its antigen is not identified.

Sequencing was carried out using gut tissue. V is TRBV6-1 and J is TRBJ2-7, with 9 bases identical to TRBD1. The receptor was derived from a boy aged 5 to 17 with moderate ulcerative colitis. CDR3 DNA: TGTGCCAGCAGTGCGGACAGGGGCAACTACGAGCAGTACTTC. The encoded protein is CASSADRGNYEQYF.